This T cell receptor beta chain was observed in a study of naive and memory T cell subsets. After the first PCR, alpha and beta chain libraries were processed separately. Cells stained for CD3, CD4, CD8, CD45RA, CD27 and viability were sorted into four CD45RA/CD27 subsets. Points from the study as a whole: Over 85% of naive TCR sequences appeared only once, unlike memory subsets.

CDR1 and CDR2 (germline): DFQATT, SNEGSKA (reference sequence). V was clipped by 1 base and J by 5 bases; unmatched bases: 6. The CDR3 loop spans 16 amino acids. There are a few counts of this clonotype. Its target is not known. Two oligonucleotides, mixed equimolar, formed the beta constant-region primer covering TRBC1 and TRBC2. Ligated cDNA was amplified by four rounds of PCR with nested alpha and beta constant-region primers and SP2. An oligonucleotide with the SP2 primer and a 12-nucleotide UMI was ligated to the cDNA 3' end. From the UMI-ligation and nested PCR reads, TCRdb called clonotypes with MiXCR, one entry per CDR3 protein. The top ten hold 0.9% of the sample, which has roughly 130,000 distinct CDR3 sequences, 36% seen once.

Sequencing was performed on central memory CD4+ T cells from blood. This receptor was obtained from a human donor in good health. The V gene is TRBV20-1, the J gene TRBJ2-1; 12 nucleotides line up with TRBD2. The CDR3 here is CSARGSPSGRDNEQFF. The CDR3 coding sequence is TGCAGTGCTAGAGGGTCTCCTAGCGGGAGGGACAATGAGCAGTTCTTC.